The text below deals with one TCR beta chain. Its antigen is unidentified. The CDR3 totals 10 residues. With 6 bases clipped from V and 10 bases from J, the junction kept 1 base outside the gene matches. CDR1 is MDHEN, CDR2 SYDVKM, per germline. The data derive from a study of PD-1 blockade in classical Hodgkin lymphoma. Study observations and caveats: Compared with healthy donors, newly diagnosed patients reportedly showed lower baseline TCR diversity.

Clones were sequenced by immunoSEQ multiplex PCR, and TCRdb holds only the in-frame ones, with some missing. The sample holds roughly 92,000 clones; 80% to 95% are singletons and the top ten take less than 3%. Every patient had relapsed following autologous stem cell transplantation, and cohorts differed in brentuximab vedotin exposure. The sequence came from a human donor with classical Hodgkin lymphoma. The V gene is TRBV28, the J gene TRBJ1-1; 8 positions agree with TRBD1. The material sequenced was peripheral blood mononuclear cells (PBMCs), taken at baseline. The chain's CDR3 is CASRQGVAFF. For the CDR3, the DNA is TGTGCCAGCAGACAGGGGGTAGCTTTCTTT.